This T cell receptor (beta chain) stems from a study of Ad26.COV2.S vaccination and SARS-CoV-2 variants. Treatment of the sample: around 19 received Ad26.COV2.S at low or high dose, single or two shots; about 5 received placebo; per-sample allocation not given. Repertoires come from day 63 after the first vaccine or placebo injection. V was cut by 7 bases and J by 4 bases, with 13 bases left in between. The CDR3 consists of 13 residues. Germline V gene lookup returns CDR1 LNHDA and CDR2 SQIVND (reference sequence). Produced via immunoSEQ multiplex PCR; TCRdb's table is partial and in-frame only. The profile shows approximately 340,000 clones, about 85% of them singletons.

This chain uses TRBV19 with TRBJ2-5; D gene ambiguous. The source material was peripheral blood, sampled in a trial of Ad26.COV2.S vaccine versus placebo. This receptor was obtained from a person between 18 and 59 years old who received the Ad26.COV2.S COVID-19 vaccine or a placebo. CDR3 DNA: TGTGCCAGTAAGGAATTGCGAGGAGAGACCCAGTACTTC. It codes for CASKELRGETQYF.